These 5 T cell receptor beta chains were sequenced from one sample in a study of blood T cell repertoires in COVID-19. Data came from immunoSEQ multiplex PCR; TCRdb stores just in-frame clones and leaves some out. This sample carries tens of thousands of clones, 85% to 90% of them seen once, and the ten largest clones take just under 8.5%. Sequenced sample: peripheral blood. These receptors were collected from a human donor with active COVID-19. The donor label of this sample is uncertain.

The V call is TRBV5-1, the J call TRBJ2-7; 8 bases agree with TRBD2. CDR1 is SGHRS and CDR2 is YFSETQ in the germline V gene. Trimming at V came to 4 bases and at J to 1 base, leaving 10 bases not matched to a gene. There are 16 residues in the CDR3. As DNA, the CDR3 is TGCGCCAGCAGCCCCCGGGGAGCGGGGGCATCCTACGAGCAGTACTTC. Its protein is CASSPRGAGASYEQYF.

V and J are TRBV19 and TRBJ2-4; 11 bases are a match to TRBD1. Germline V gene lookup returns CDR1 LNHDA and CDR2 SQIVND (reference sequence). This CDR3 is 16 amino acids long. Germline trimming cut 4 bases from V and 0 bases from J; bases unmatched to any gene: 2. The CDR3 coding sequence is TGTGCCAGTAGTACGGACAGGGGGCTAGCCAAAAACATTCAGTACTTC. This translates into CASSTDRGLAKNIQYF. Full variable domain (rest looked up from reference TRBV19 and TRBJ2-4): DGGITQSPKYLFRKEGQNVTLSCEQNLNHDAMYWYRQDPGQGLRLIYYSQIVNDFQKGDIAEGYSVSREKKESFPLTVTSAQKNPTAFYLCASSTDRGLAKNIQYFGAGTRLSVL.

The chain has TRBV27 and TRBJ2-7; the match to TRBD1 covers 9 bases. J lost 4 bases, V lost 8 bases, and 6 bases had no gene match. The CDR3 spans 13 residues. The germline V gene has CDR1 MNHEY and CDR2 SMNVEV (reference sequence). CDR3 in DNA: TGTGCCAGCCAGGGACAGGGTTTATACGAGCAGTACTTC. It is translated as CASQGQGLYEQYF.

The chain combines TRBV30 with TRBJ2-3, with 8 bases lining up with TRBD2. Germline lookup yields CDR1 GTSNPN and CDR2 SVGIG (reference sequence). V lost 0 bases, J lost 0 bases, and 2 bases stayed unmatched. The CDR3 is 15 residues long. As DNA, the CDR3 is TGTGCCTGGAGTGTTTCGGGAGGGAGCACAGATACGCAGTATTTT. It translates to CAWSVSGGSTDTQYF.

The sample holds a few counts of this clone. This chain connects TRBV4-3 to TRBJ1-5, with 7 positions matching TRBD1. The CDR3 covers 15 residues. J lost 3 bases, V lost 0 bases, and 2 bases had no gene match. From germline, CDR1 is LGHNA and CDR2 YSLEER. The CDR3 is CASSQERGLNQPQHF. In DNA form, the CDR3 reads TGCGCCAGCAGCCAAGAAAGGGGGCTCAATCAGCCCCAGCATTTT.